These 32 T cell receptor beta chains were sequenced from one sample in a study of blood T cell repertoires in COVID-19. Produced via immunoSEQ multiplex PCR; TCRdb's table is partial and in-frame only. The table shows around 390,000 clones, with roughly 89% occurring only once. The sequenced sample was PBMCs or T cells enriched from blood (not recorded which). These receptors all come from a woman aged 50 to 65 who had recovered from COVID-19.

The J gene is TRBJ2-1, the V gene TRBV3-1 (or the pseudogene TRBV3-2); no firm D call. V was trimmed by 0 bases and J by 0 bases, leaving 12 bases between them. This CDR3 region has 17 residues. Germline lookup yields CDR1 LGHDT and CDR2 YNNKEL (reference sequence). For the CDR3, the DNA is TGTGCCAGCAGCCAAGACCCCCATAGCCTCTCCTACAATGAGCAGTTCTTC. Its translation is CASSQDPHSLSYNEQFF.

The J gene is TRBJ1-5, the V gene TRBV24-1; TRBD1 aligns across 7 bases. V shed 3 bases, J shed 3 bases, and the junction held 4 bases outside the gene matches. Germline CDR1 and CDR2: KGHDR and SFDVKD. The CDR3 has 15 residues. The CDR3 is CATSDPGQINQPQHF. CDR3 nucleotide sequence: TGTGCCACCAGTGATCCGGGACAGATCAATCAGCCCCAGCATTTT.

The chain is built from TRBV18 and TRBJ1-1; D ambiguous. V was clipped by 6 bases and J by 5 bases, with 16 bases between them. This CDR3 has 14 residues. Per the germline V gene, CDR1 is KGHSH and CDR2 is LQKENI. In nucleotides, the CDR3 is TGTGCCAGCTCCCCATTTCCTGGGCCAACTGAAGCTTTCTTT. Translating it yields CASSPFPGPTEAFF.

This clone came up many times. The chain links TRBV28 to TRBJ2-7; tentative D call: TRBD2 (5 bases). Trimming took 5 bases from V and 3 from J, leaving 8 bases between them. There are 12 residues in the CDR3. Germline V CDR1 and CDR2: MDHEN, SYDVKM. The CDR3 DNA sequence: TGTGCCAGCAGTCGGGGATACTACGAGCAGTACTTC. Translation: CASSRGYYEQYF.

The chain is built from TRBV5-4 and TRBJ1-6; 7 bases are a match to TRBD1. This CDR3 has 15 residues. V gave up 4 bases and J gave up 8 bases; unmatched junction bases: 9. Germline CDR1 reads SGHNT; CDR2 reads YYREEE (reference sequence). CDR3 amino acids: CASSANRGGDSPLHF. DNA for the CDR3: TGTGCCAGCAGCGCCAACAGGGGCGGTGATTCACCCCTCCACTTT.

The J gene is TRBJ2-3, the V gene TRBV18; TRBD1 aligns across 8 bases. The V and J ends lost 5 bases and 2 bases, in that order; junction bases with no gene match: 3. Germline V gives CDR1 KGHSH, CDR2 LQKENI. The CDR3 runs 14 residues. The CDR3 reads CASSIQGATDTQYF. For the CDR3, the DNA is TGTGCCAGCTCAATTCAGGGGGCCACAGATACGCAGTATTTT.

This clone has only a few counts. The chain couples TRBV19 to TRBJ2-5; tentative D call: TRBD2 (5 bases). The CDR3 runs to 13 residues. Germline values: CDR1 LNHDA, CDR2 SQIVND (reference sequence). V gave up 0 bases and J gave up 4 bases, with 6 bases separating them. CDR3 protein: CASSIDRGETQYF. In nucleotides, the CDR3 is TGTGCCAGTAGTATAGATCGGGGAGAGACCCAGTACTTC.

The chain recombines TRBV7-6 with TRBJ2-7; TRBD1 matches at 7 bases. The CDR3 totals 14 residues. V was pared by 4 bases and J by 4 bases, with 7 bases of the junction left unmatched. The germline gives CDR1 SGHVS, CDR2 FNYEAQ. CDR3 in amino acids: CASSSTGTTYEQYF. Written as DNA, the CDR3 is TGTGCCAGCAGCTCGACAGGGACGACATACGAGCAGTACTTC.

The CDR3 protein is CASSPPDRGPEAFF. The CDR3 nucleotides read TGTGCCAGTAGTCCCCCGGACAGGGGCCCTGAAGCTTTCTTT. V and J are TRBV19 and TRBJ1-1; 9 nucleotides align to TRBD1. After removal of 5 bases from V and 6 bases from J, the junction contained 7 bases not matched to a gene. The CDR3 covers 14 residues. Germline assignment: CDR1 LNHDA and CDR2 SQIVND (reference sequence).

The chain has TRBV29-1 and TRBJ2-7, with a tentative D call TRBD1 (6 bases). Per germline, CDR1 SQVTM and CDR2 ANQGSEA. Trimming removed 2 bases at V and 6 bases at J, with 11 bases between. The CDR3 has 12 amino acids. The CDR3, as DNA: TGCAGCGTTGAACCTAGCAGGGGCGAGCAGTACTTC. Its protein is CSVEPSRGEQYF.

V usage is TRBV5-1 and J usage is TRBJ1-2, with 7 nucleotides matching TRBD1. Germline CDR1 is SGHRS and CDR2 is YFSETQ. The CDR3 is 15 residues long. V lost 0 bases, J lost 3 bases, and 5 bases stayed unmatched. The CDR3 spells CASSLVGTVDYGYTF. CDR3 DNA: TGCGCCAGCAGCTTGGTGGGGACAGTGGACTATGGCTACACCTTC.

The J gene is TRBJ1-6, the V gene TRBV7-8; 12 nucleotides align to TRBD1. V lost 6 bases, J lost 10 bases, and 10 bases stayed unmatched. The V gene's germline CDR1 is SGHVS and CDR2 FQNEAQ. This CDR3 contains 16 residues. CDR3 sequence reads: CASSGDRGLWMSPLHF. As DNA, the CDR3 is TGTGCCAGCAGTGGGGACAGGGGGCTATGGATGTCACCCCTCCACTTT.

The chain is built from TRBV10-3 and TRBJ2-1; the D gene is possibly TRBD1 (6 bases). Germline CDR1 is ENHRY and CDR2 is SYGVKD. Trimming cost V 7 bases and J 7 bases, with 14 bases left between them. The CDR3 has 13 amino acids. The CDR3 coding sequence is TGTGCCATCACCCCTAGAGGGGGTAATGAGCAGTTCTTC. Its translation: CAITPRGGNEQFF.

The V and J genes are TRBV9 and TRBJ2-1, with 11 bases matching TRBD2. Germline trimming cut 1 base from V and 6 bases from J; bases unmatched to any gene: 6. The CDR3 is made up of 16 amino acids. Looked up from germline, CDR1 is SGDLS and CDR2 is YYNGEE. The chain's CDR3 is CASSVSGLAVTNEQFF. CDR3 DNA sequence: TGTGCCAGCAGCGTATCGGGACTAGCGGTTACCAATGAGCAGTTCTTC.

This clone occurred once. This chain links TRBV6-5 with TRBJ1-5, with 10 bases identical to TRBD1. Germline assignment: CDR1 MNHEY and CDR2 SVGAGI. With V trimmed by 6 bases and J by 2 bases, 4 bases remained unmatched. This CDR3 is built from 15 residues. Here the CDR3 DNA reads TGTGCCAGCAGCCGAGGGACAGGGGGCAATCAGCCCCAGCATTTT. Protein product: CASSRGTGGNQPQHF.

This clone is a singleton in its sample. The rearrangement links TRBV28 to TRBJ1-4, with a possible D match to TRBD1 (6 bases). Trimming took off 6 bases at V and 1 base at J, with 12 bases between the two ends. Germline values: CDR1 MDHEN, CDR2 SYDVKM. The CDR3 totals 15 residues. CDR3 in DNA: TGTGCCAGCAGACGGGACACCGAAACTAATGAAAAACTGTTTTTT. Its translation: CASRRDTETNEKLFF.

This sequence joins TRBV2 and TRBJ2-5; 8 bases agree with TRBD2. Germline CDR1 is SNHLY and CDR2 is FYNNEI. This CDR3 spans 16 amino acids. V was pared by 2 bases and J by 2 bases, with 7 bases of the junction left unmatched. CDR3 DNA sequence: TGTGCCAGCAGTGAATTAAAGCGGGGGCCTCAAGAGACCCAGTACTTC. This gives the protein CASSELKRGPQETQYF.

The rearrangement uses TRBV7-2 and TRBJ2-1; TRBD2 matches 8 bases. J gave up 5 bases and V 7 bases, and 10 bases lay outside the gene matches. CDR1 is SGHTA and CDR2 is FQGNSA in the germline V gene. This CDR3 contains 15 residues. In DNA form, the CDR3 reads TGTGCCAGCACCCAGGGGAGCGGGGGAAACAATGAGCAGTTCTTC. Translated, it gives CASTQGSGGNNEQFF.

This rearrangement joins TRBV7-2 to TRBJ1-6; TRBD1 agrees at 8 bases. Trimming at V came to 1 base and at J to 10 bases, leaving 3 bases not matched to a gene. Per germline, CDR1 SGHTA and CDR2 FQGNSA. The CDR3 consists of 14 residues. CDR3 sequence (DNA): TGTGCCAGCAGCTTAGACAGGGGGAAATCACCCCTCCACTTT. Residues: CASSLDRGKSPLHF.

The sample holds a few counts of this clone. V is TRBV6-1 and J is TRBJ1-2; TRBD1 might be the D (6 bases). V shed 3 bases and J shed 2 bases, with 16 bases lying between them. From germline, CDR1 is MNHNS and CDR2 SASEGT. The CDR3 runs 16 residues. The CDR3 protein is CASSELQGIPNYGYTF. Here the CDR3 DNA reads TGTGCCAGCAGTGAGCTCCAGGGGATCCCCAACTATGGCTACACCTTC.

This clone showed up just a few times. The chain joins TRBV2 to TRBJ2-1; 8 nucleotides line up with TRBD1. Germline V CDR1 and CDR2: SNHLY, FYNNEI. The CDR3 loop spans 15 amino acids. The V gene end was trimmed by 6 bases and the J gene end by 3 bases; junction bases not matched to a gene: 7. CDR3 DNA sequence: TGTGCCAGCAGAGACGGACAGGGAAGCTACAATGAGCAGTTCTTC. As protein: CASRDGQGSYNEQFF.

In DNA, the CDR3 is TGTGCCACCAGTGATTCCCGCCGGGACAGGTATCGGGATGAGCAGTTCTTC. Its translation is CATSDSRRDRYRDEQFF. The chain is built from TRBV24-1 and TRBJ2-1; 8 bases agree with TRBD1. V was pared by 2 bases and J by 8 bases, with 13 bases of the junction left unmatched. CDR1 and CDR2 from the germline V gene are KGHDR and SFDVKD. The CDR3 has 17 residues.

This clone has a single count. The chain couples TRBV28 to TRBJ2-7, with 10 bases that match TRBD1. CDR1 and CDR2 (germline): MDHEN, SYDVKM. The CDR3 sequence is 16 residues long. V lost 3 bases and J lost 0; bases outside the gene matches: 5. The CDR3 DNA reads TGTGCCAGCAGTTTCCCAAGGACAGGGGGCTCCTACGAGCAGTACTTC. Its translation is CASSFPRTGGSYEQYF. Drawing the rest from reference TRBV28 and TRBJ2-7, the complete variable domain is DVKVTQSSRYLVKRTGEKVFLECVQDMDHENMFWYRQDPGLGLRLIYFSYDVKMKEKGDIPEGYSVSREKKERFSLILESASTNQTSMYLCASSFPRTGGSYEQYFGPGTRLTVT.

This clone showed up just once. The chain employs TRBV11-3 and TRBJ2-3; weak D call: TRBD1 (6 bases). V lost 5 bases, J lost 10 bases, and 22 bases lay in between. In germline, CDR1 is SGHNT, CDR2 YENEEA. The CDR3 extends over 15 amino acids. CDR3: CASSPKRGGTDAQYF. CDR3 nucleotide sequence: TGTGCCAGCAGCCCTAAACGAGGGGGTACCGACGCGCAGTATTTT.

V gene TRBV18 combines with J gene TRBJ1-5; 11 nucleotides line up with TRBD1. The CDR3 contains 17 residues. V dropped 3 bases and J dropped 3; count of bases not matched to a gene: 7. Germline V lookup: CDR1 KGHSH, CDR2 LQKENI. As DNA, the CDR3 is TGTGCCAGCTCACCTAGGACAGGGGGCGAGTACAATCAGCCCCAGCATTTT. This sequence encodes CASSPRTGGEYNQPQHF.

Note on this clone: Germline and junction disagree at one end, which may indicate a read error. The CDR3 spells CASSRTGANTGELFF. The CDR3 DNA follows: TGTGCTAGCAGCCGAACAGGCGCGAACACCGGGGAGCTGTTTTTT. The chain employs TRBV7-7 and TRBJ2-2; TRBD1 might be the D (5 bases). Germline loops: CDR1 SSHAT, CDR2 FNYEAQ (reference sequence). This CDR3 contains 15 residues.

The chain recombines TRBV5-1 with TRBJ2-7, with 7 bases identical to TRBD1. Germline V gene sequence: CDR1 SGHRS, CDR2 YFSETQ. V lost 3 bases to trimming and J lost 6 bases; unmatched junction nucleotides: 12. The CDR3 is 15 amino acids. CDR3 in DNA: TGCGCCAGCAGCTCCCCCACTACAGGGGCGGGCGAGCAGTACTTC. Translated: CASSSPTTGAGEQYF. Using reference TRBV5-1 and TRBJ2-7 for the parts outside the CDR3, the full variable domain is KAGVTQTPRYLIKTRGQQVTLSCSPISGHRSVSWYQQTPGQGLQFLFEYFSETQRNKGNFPGRFSGRQFSNSRSEMNVSTLELGDSALYLCASSSPTTGAGEQYFGPGTRLTVT.

The gene calls are TRBV5-6 and TRBJ2-3; TRBD2 matches at 7 bases. J lost 1 base, V lost 0 bases, and 8 bases had no gene match. Germline V gene data show CDR1 as SGHDT and CDR2 as YYEEEE. The CDR3 sequence is 17 residues long. The CDR3: CASSLAGLAGGTDTQYF. For the CDR3, the DNA is TGTGCCAGCAGCTTGGCCGGTCTGGCGGGGGGCACAGATACGCAGTATTTT.

The rearrangement links TRBV30 to TRBJ2-1; D perhaps matches TRBD1 (5 bases). In germline, CDR1 is GTSNPN, CDR2 SVGIG (reference sequence). This CDR3 spans 15 amino acids. V shed 0 bases and J shed 0 bases, with 9 bases lying between them. The CDR3 DNA follows: TGTGCCTGGAGTGTAGGGGAAAGCTCCTACAATGAGCAGTTCTTC. Its protein product is CAWSVGESSYNEQFF.

The chain has TRBV2 and TRBJ2-1, with 8 bases identical to TRBD1. The CDR3 has 18 amino acids. The germline V gene has CDR1 SNHLY and CDR2 FYNNEI. V dropped 1 base and J dropped 0; count of bases not matched to a gene: 8. DNA of the CDR3: TGTGCCAGCAGTGAAGTAACTGGACAGGGAGGCTCCTACAATGAGCAGTTCTTC. Residues: CASSEVTGQGGSYNEQFF.

This rearrangement joins TRBV5-1 to TRBJ1-4; the D gene is possibly TRBD1 (5 bases). This CDR3 region has 16 residues. Trimming took 6 bases from V and 8 from J, leaving 23 bases between them. The germline V gene has CDR1 SGHRS and CDR2 YFSETQ. This CDR3 reads CASKGHLGGSSEKLFF. CDR3 nucleotide sequence: TGCGCCAGCAAGGGCCACCTGGGGGGGTCGAGCGAAAAACTGTTTTTT. The full variable domain, completed using reference TRBV5-1 and TRBJ1-4, is KAGVTQTPRYLIKTRGQQVTLSCSPISGHRSVSWYQQTPGQGLQFLFEYFSETQRNKGNFPGRFSGRQFSNSRSEMNVSTLELGDSALYLCASKGHLGGSSEKLFFGSGTQLSVL.

The chain links TRBV7-2 to TRBJ2-1; D possibly corresponds to TRBD2 (5 bases). The CDR3 runs 16 residues. With 0 bases removed from V and 6 bases from J, the gap between germline ends came to 15 bases. Germline V gene data show CDR1 as SGHTA and CDR2 as FQGNSA. The CDR3 loop reads CASSLALRVSSNEQFF. In nucleotides, the CDR3 is TGTGCCAGCAGCTTAGCGTTGAGGGTATCCAGCAATGAGCAGTTCTTC.